Here is one T cell receptor (beta chain) with its context. This specimen belongs to a study of T cells expressing NK-cell markers. TCRdb reprocessed the 5' RACE reads, keeping one entry per CDR3 protein, no DNA. Here the sample table reports roughly 420,000 distinct CDR3 sequences. The germline V gene has CDR1 DFQATT and CDR2 SNEGSKA (reference sequence). This CDR3 is 17 amino acids long. The sample consisted of blood T cells: a sorted CD56 or NKG2C T cell subset, CD4+ or CD8+ T cells, or bulk PBMC T cells (not recorded which). The V and J genes are TRBV20-1 and TRBJ2-2; no DNA is available, so the TRBD2 call from TCRdb remains unchecked. This TCR was recovered from a woman aged 18 to 75 in good health. CDR3 in amino acids: CSATSGRASYDTGELFF.